The rows below give T cell receptor beta chains drawn from one sample of a study of T cell changes during pregnancy in multiple sclerosis. Libraries were prepared by immunoSEQ multiplex PCR; TCRdb keeps only in-frame clonotypes and omits some of them. Here the sample spans some 55,000 clones, approximately 90% being singletons. The sequenced sample consisted of peripheral blood from another person, used as feeder cells. These receptors all stem from a human donor whose cells served as feeder cells for cultures in a pregnancy study. Each CDR3 is given with its conserved first and last residue. A D gene is named only where the DNA matches it firmly. Part of the rows lack a size; the others show once, few, many or a class for expanded clones.

V,D,size,J,DNA,CDR3
TRBV2,.,once,TRBJ2-7,TGTGCCAGCAGTGAATTGGCAGCCACCACCTACGAGCAGTACTTC,CASSELAATTYEQYF
TRBV7-6,.,.,TRBJ2-1,TGTGCCAGCAGCTTCCTCGGGGCCAGTGGGGATAATGAGCAGTTCTTC,CASSFLGASGDNEQFF
TRBV5-1,.,few,TRBJ2-7,TGCGCCAGTTCACCCCTAGGCGGCTACGAGCAGTACTTC,CASSPLGGYEQYF
TRBV7-2,.,.,TRBJ1-2,TGTGCCAGCAGCTCTGCGCCCAGCCCCTATGGCTACACCTTC,CASSSAPSPYGYTF
TRBV5-4,.,.,TRBJ1-1,TGTGCCAGCAGCCCAGGGGACACTGAAGCTTTCTTT,CASSPGDTEAFF
TRBV4-1,.,.,TRBJ1-4,TGCGCCAGCCGCAAAAGGTCAACTAATGAAAAACTGTTTTTT,CASRKRSTNEKLFF
TRBV2,TRBD1,.,TRBJ1-4,TGTGCCAGCAGCCTAGTGAGGGAGGGGGACAGGGGTTTT,CASSLVREGDRGF
TRBV6-6,TRBD1,.,TRBJ2-2,TGTGCCAGCAGTTACTCTAGACCCGGGACAGACGGGGAGCTGTTTTTT,CASSYSRPGTDGELFF
TRBV5-4,TRBD1,once,TRBJ2-1,TGTGCCAGCAGCTCGGGTAGGACAGGGATTTACAATGAGCAGTTCTTC,CASSSGRTGIYNEQFF
TRBV29-1,.,once,TRBJ2-1,TGCAGCGCCCTAGGAGCGGGTCTATACAATGAGCAGTTCTTC,CSALGAGLYNEQFF
TRBV7-3,TRBD2,.,TRBJ2-1,TGTGCCAGCAGCTTAATAGCGGGGACGCTCTACAATGAGCAGTTCTTC,CASSLIAGTLYNEQFF
TRBV2,TRBD1,.,TRBJ1-6,TGTGCCAGCCAACAGGGGCCGGCTTCACCCCTCCACTTT,CASQQGPASPLHF
TRBV11-2,.,.,TRBJ1-2,TGTGCCAGCAGCTGGTCCCTCTATGGCTACACCTTC,CASSWSLYGYTF
TRBV6-5,.,once,TRBJ1-2,TGTGCCAGCAGATTAAAACAGGGAGTGGGAAACACCTTC,CASRLKQGVGNTF
TRBV28,.,.,TRBJ2-3,TGTGCCCCCCTCCCCCGGACTATCCACTCGGATACGCAGTATTTT,CAPLPRTIHSDTQYF
TRBV5-1,TRBD2,.,TRBJ2-5,TGCGCCAGCAGCTTGACTAGCGGCCAGGGAAACCAAGAGACCCAGTACTTC,CASSLTSGQGNQETQYF
TRBV5-4,.,.,TRBJ1-4,TGTGCCAGCAGCTCGGGCGGGGGCGAAGAAAAACTGTTTTTT,CASSSGGGEEKLFF
TRBV27,.,once,TRBJ1-6,TGTGCCAGCAGTTTTCAAGGGACGGTGAGCTCCTATAATTCACCCCTCCACTTT,CASSFQGTVSSYNSPLHF
TRBV19,.,.,TRBJ2-7,TGTGCCAGTAGTATAGTGGCAGGGGAGTACGAGCAGTACTTC,CASSIVAGEYEQYF
TRBV7-9,.,.,TRBJ1-1,TGTGCCAGCGTGACCGATCTCACTGAAGCTTTCTTT,CASVTDLTEAFF
TRBV7-2,TRBD1,once,TRBJ2-2,TGTGCCAGCAGTTTACAGGGGGTCCCGTACACCGGGGAGCTGTTTTTT,CASSLQGVPYTGELFF
TRBV6-1,TRBD1,.,TRBJ1-2,TGTGCCAGCAGGAAGCCCGGGACAGGAGGAGGTGGCTACACCTTC,CASRKPGTGGGGYTF
TRBV9,TRBD1,.,TRBJ1-4,TGTGCCAGCAGCGCCGGGACAGATAATGAAAAACTGTTTTTT,CASSAGTDNEKLFF
TRBV7-6,TRBD2,.,TRBJ2-1,TGTGCCAGCAGCCCGGGGGGAGCGTCGGACAATGAGCAGTTCTTC,CASSPGGASDNEQFF
TRBV2,.,.,TRBJ1-5,TGTGCCAGCAGATCTGGAGGGGGTAACAATCAGCCCCAGCATTTT,CASRSGGGNNQPQHF
TRBV5-1,.,.,TRBJ1-3,TGCGCCAGCAGCTTGGGGAACTCTGGAAACACCATATATTTT,CASSLGNSGNTIYF
TRBV27,.,.,TRBJ1-2,TGTGCCAGCAGTTTCACGGGAGGGAACTATGGCTACACCTTC,CASSFTGGNYGYTF
TRBV28,TRBD1,.,TRBJ1-2,TGTGCCAGCAGCGGACAGGGCTATGGCTACACCTTC,CASSGQGYGYTF
TRBV10-3,.,.,TRBJ2-1,TGTGCCATCAGTGAGTCTGCCAGTGACAATGAGCAGTTCTTC,CAISESASDNEQFF
TRBV5-1,TRBD1,.,TRBJ2-3,TGCGCCAGCAGAGGGGGCAGCTACACAGATACGCAGTATTTT,CASRGGSYTDTQYF
TRBV6-6,.,.,TRBJ1-5,TGTGCCAGCAGTTGGGGGAACCAGCCCCAGCATTTT,CASSWGNQPQHF
TRBV6-1,TRBD1,.,TRBJ2-7,TGTGCCAGCAGTGTATTATTAGGGACAGGGAACGAGCAGTACTTC,CASSVLLGTGNEQYF
TRBV5-4,.,once,TRBJ1-1,TGTGCCAGCAGCCCTTCAGGGCGGGGGTTCACTGAAGCTTTCTTT,CASSPSGRGFTEAFF
TRBV7-2,.,.,TRBJ1-1,TGTGCCAGCAGCTTCCTCGGGTCGCAAGAAGCTTTCTTT,CASSFLGSQEAFF
TRBV27,TRBD1,.,TRBJ2-1,TGTGCCAGCAGTGGGGGACAGGGGAGCTCCTACAATGAGCAGTTCTTC,CASSGGQGSSYNEQFF
TRBV6-1,.,.,TRBJ2-6,TGTGCCAGCAGTGCGGACAGTGGCTCTGGGGCCAACGTCCTGACTTTC,CASSADSGSGANVLTF
TRBV6-1,TRBD2,.,TRBJ2-1,TGTGCCAGCAGTGCCACTAGCGGGGGAACCTACAATGAGCAGTTCTTC,CASSATSGGTYNEQFF
TRBV18,TRBD1,.,TRBJ1-4,TGTGCCAGCTCACCAGACAGGGGCGAAAAACTGTTTTTT,CASSPDRGEKLFF
TRBV18,.,.,TRBJ2-2,TGTGCCACTGATCCAGCGAACACCGGGGAGCTGTTTTTT,CATDPANTGELFF
TRBV27,.,.,TRBJ2-3,TGTGCCAGCAGTTTATCCCACCAAGCCACAGATACGCAGTATTTT,CASSLSHQATDTQYF
TRBV14,.,.,TRBJ1-6,TGTGCCAGCAGCCATCTTCAGGGAATACCCCTCCACTTT,CASSHLQGIPLHF
TRBV11-2,.,.,TRBJ2-5,TGTGCCAGCAGCTTCCTACGAGGCCGGGAGACCCAGTACTTC,CASSFLRGRETQYF
TRBV27,.,.,TRBJ1-2,TGTGCCAGCAGTCGCTTTAGAGGGGATTCTGGCTACACCTTC,CASSRFRGDSGYTF
TRBV30,.,.,TRBJ2-3,TGTGCCTGGGGTTCGGGACCCCAGGATACGCAGTATTTT,CAWGSGPQDTQYF
TRBV7-9,TRBD1,.,TRBJ2-1,TGTGCCAGCAGCTCAACCCCCGGGACAGGGGGCTCTGAGCAGTTCTTC,CASSSTPGTGGSEQFF
TRBV5-1,.,.,TRBJ1-6,TGCGCCAGCAGCTTGGGACAGATTAATTCACCCCTCCACTTT,CASSLGQINSPLHF
TRBV25-1,.,few,TRBJ2-7,TGTGCCAGCAGTCAAGGGGGGTCCAGCTCCTACGAGCAGTACTTC,CASSQGGSSSYEQYF
TRBV5-5,.,.,TRBJ1-5,TGTGCCAGCAGCACGGGACCTTATAGCAATCAGCCCCAGCATTTT,CASSTGPYSNQPQHF
TRBV5-6,.,.,TRBJ1-3,TGTGCCAGCAGCCCGGCCCGGCCCTCTGGAAACACCATATATTTT,CASSPARPSGNTIYF
TRBV28,TRBD2,.,TRBJ2-5,TGTGCCAGCAGTTCCCCGGGAGGCCTTAAAGAGACCCAGTACTTC,CASSSPGGLKETQYF
TRBV19,TRBD2,.,TRBJ2-1,TGTGCCAGTAGTAGCTCAACTAGCGGGACCAATGAGCAGTTCTTC,CASSSSTSGTNEQFF
TRBV19,.,.,TRBJ1-5,TGTGCCAGTCAGAGGTTGCAGGGTAATCAGCCCCAGCATTTT,CASQRLQGNQPQHF
TRBV7-9,.,.,TRBJ2-7,TGTGCCAGTCGGGACCCCCAAGGGGAGCAGTACTTC,CASRDPQGEQYF
TRBV2,.,.,TRBJ1-6,TGTGCTAAGGGGAGGGTCAATTCACCCCTCCACTTT,CAKGRVNSPLHF
TRBV7-3,TRBD2,.,TRBJ2-7,TGTGCCAGCAGCCCCCTAGCGGGAGTCTCCGAGCAGTACTTC,CASSPLAGVSEQYF
TRBV19,TRBD2,.,TRBJ2-1,TGTGCCAGTAGTAACCGACTAGCGGGAGCCTCCTACAATGAGCAGTTCTTC,CASSNRLAGASYNEQFF
TRBV19,.,.,TRBJ1-2,TGTGCCAGTAGTCATGGGGCACCTCGCGCTAACTATGGCTACACCTTC,CASSHGAPRANYGYTF
TRBV5-1,.,.,TRBJ2-2,TGCGCCAGCAGCTTGCAGGGAGGCGGGGAGCTGTTTTTT,CASSLQGGGELFF
TRBV29-1,.,.,TRBJ2-7,TGCAGCGTTGAGGGGGAGCTAGACCATCCCTACGAGCAGTACTTC,CSVEGELDHPYEQYF